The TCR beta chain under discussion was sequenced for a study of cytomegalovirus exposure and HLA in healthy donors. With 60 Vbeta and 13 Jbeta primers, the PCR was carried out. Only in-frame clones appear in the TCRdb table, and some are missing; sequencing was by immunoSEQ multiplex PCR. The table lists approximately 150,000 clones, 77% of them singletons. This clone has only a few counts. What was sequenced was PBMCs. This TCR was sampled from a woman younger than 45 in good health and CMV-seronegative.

CDR3 sequence: CSVPGGNTEAFF. The CDR3 bases are TGCAGCGTTCCAGGGGGGAACACTGAAGCTTTCTTT. This chain links TRBV29-1 with TRBJ1-1; 7 nucleotides agree with TRBD1. This CDR3 is 12 amino acids long. The junction had 1 base not matched to a gene; V was cut back by 5 bases and J by 1 base. The V gene's germline CDR1 is SQVTM and CDR2 ANQGSEA.